Listed here are 32 T cell receptor beta chains from one sample, sequenced in a study of T cells after yellow fever vaccination (dated by TCRdb to between 2018 and 2021). Libraries were built with 5' RACE. The instrument given in TCRdb is Illumina HiSeq 2500. TCRdb passed the public sequencing reads through fastp at Q25 and MiXCR, retaining productive beta sequences. Rows are combined by CDR3 protein, so each entry shows the most common genes and DNA. This sample has about 150,000 distinct CDR3 sequences in its table, and approximately 6.2% of those were observed once. Jointly, the top ten make up just under 3% of the sample. The sample's treatment or condition label is to be understood as: live attenuated yellow fever vaccine strain. The sample here was CD4+ T cells sorted from PBMCs, taken on the day of the first yellow fever vaccination. The receptor set was obtained from a man aged 18 to 35 who received the YFV17D yellow fever vaccine.

This clonotype was detected a few times. This chain links TRBV7-6 with TRBJ2-1; possibly TRBD1 or TRBD2 for D (6 bases each). Germline V lookup: CDR1 SGHVS, CDR2 FNYEAQ. This CDR3 has 15 residues. V lost 4 bases and J lost 5, with 15 bases in between. The CDR3 spells CASSSYQGRNNEQFF. CDR3 sequence (DNA): TGTGCCAGCAGCTCGTACCAGGGGAGGAACAATGAGCAGTTCTTC.

This chain links TRBV6-1 with TRBJ2-7; D is unclear. CDR3 size: 11 residues. V lost 4 bases and J 5 bases, leaving 6 bases between the germline ends. CDR1 and CDR2 (germline): MNHNS, SASEGT. In DNA, the CDR3 is TGTGCCAGCAGTGCCTTCAACGAGCAGTACTTC. Translating it yields CASSAFNEQYF.

The sample holds many counts of this clonotype. The J gene is TRBJ2-1, the V gene TRBV29-1, with D possibly being TRBD2 (5 bases). Germline assignment: CDR1 SQVTM and CDR2 ANQGSEA. The ends were cut back, 7 bases at V and 9 bases at J, with 7 bases in the middle. This CDR3 is built from 9 residues. This chain's CDR3 is CSGGGEQFF. Here the CDR3 DNA reads TGCAGCGGAGGAGGTGAGCAGTTCTTC.

This clonotype appeared many times. This chain connects TRBV12-3 or TRBV12-4 to TRBJ2-5; TRBD2 might be the D (5 bases). The CDR3 runs to 12 residues. V shed 6 bases and J shed 5 bases, with 10 bases lying between them. This chain's CDR3 is CASRLGGETQYF. CDR3 DNA sequence: TGTGCCAGCAGGCTAGGCGGGGAGACCCAGTACTTC.

This clonotype was counted ten times or more. This chain links TRBV7-2 with TRBJ2-3; D may be TRBD1 or TRBD2 (7 bases each). V shed 5 bases and J shed 2 bases, with 17 bases lying between them. Germline-derived CDR1 and CDR2 are SGHTA and FQGNSA. The CDR3 is made up of 16 amino acids. In DNA, the CDR3 is TGTGCCAGCAGCCAGGGGGGGGCCATTAACACAGATACGCAGTATTTT. Protein sequence: CASSQGGAINTDTQYF.

This clonotype has ten or more counts. V usage is TRBV29-1 and J usage is TRBJ1-2; 9 bases fit TRBD1. Germline V CDR1 and CDR2: SQVTM, ANQGSEA. Trimming cost V 7 bases and J 6 bases; bases outside gene matches: 9. CDR3 length: 13 amino acids. The CDR3 region is CSAKGQGRNGYTF. The CDR3 DNA reads as TGCAGCGCAAAAGGACAGGGGAGGAATGGCTACACCTTC. Using reference TRBV29-1 and TRBJ1-2 for the parts outside the CDR3, the full variable domain is SAVISQKPSRDICQRGTSLTIQCQVDSQVTMMFWYRQQPGQSLTLIATANQGSEATYESGFVIDKFPISRPNLTFSTLTVSNMSPEDSSIYLCSAKGQGRNGYTFGSGTRLTVV.

The chain combines TRBV7-2 with TRBJ1-5; no clear D. This CDR3 has 15 amino acids. The germline CDR1 and CDR2 sequences are SGHTA and FQGNSA. Deletions cut 5 bases from V and 2 bases from J, with 13 bases between. The CDR3, as DNA: TGTGCCAGCAGCCTTACTTCTTGGGGCAATCAGCCCCAGCATTTT. Translation gives CASSLTSWGNQPQHF.

This rearrangement joins TRBV5-1 to TRBJ2-5; D could derive from TRBD1 or TRBD2 (5 bases each). Germline V gene sequence: CDR1 SGHRS, CDR2 YFSETQ. Between the trimmed V and J ends, which lost 6 bases and 1 base, there was a span of 13 bases. This CDR3 has 14 amino acids. The CDR3 DNA reads as TGCGCCAGCACCTCGGGGCAGGTCCAAGAGACCCAGTACTTC. Its translation is CASTSGQVQETQYF.

There are many counts of this clonotype. This sequence joins TRBV12-3 or TRBV12-4 and TRBJ2-2; no firm D call. With 2 bases removed from V and 5 bases from J, the gap between germline ends came to 12 bases. CDR3 size: 15 residues. The DNA for the CDR3 is TGTGCCAGCAGTTTACCCCCAGGTCTTACCGGGGAGCTGTTTTTT. As protein: CASSLPPGLTGELFF.

The CDR3 DNA reads TGTGCCAGCAGCTTAGGGCTAGCGGTAGATCAGCGTAATGAGCAGTTCTTC. It encodes CASSLGLAVDQRNEQFF. The chain joins TRBV7-2 to TRBJ2-1, with 7 positions matching TRBD2. V lost 1 base to trimming and J lost 7 bases; unmatched junction nucleotides: 13. This CDR3 comprises 17 residues. Germline V gives CDR1 SGHTA, CDR2 FQGNSA.

This chain links TRBV7-2 with TRBJ1-5; perhaps TRBD1 as D (6 bases). CDR3 length: 16 residues. Germline CDR1 and CDR2: SGHTA and FQGNSA. V was shortened by 6 bases and J by 7 bases, with 22 bases between the two germline ends. CDR3: CASSPYLGGGDQPQHF. The CDR3 nucleotides are TGTGCCAGCAGTCCTTACCTTGGGGGGGGCGACCAGCCCCAGCATTTT.

The rearrangement uses TRBV18 and TRBJ1-1; D not resolved. There are 11 residues in the CDR3. The V gene's germline CDR1 is KGHSH and CDR2 LQKENI. Trimming pared 8 bases from V and 7 bases from J, leaving 11 bases between. The CDR3, as DNA: TGTGCCAGCGACAACGGCAATGAAGCTTTCTTT. It is translated as CASDNGNEAFF.

This clonotype occurred many times. The rearrangement uses TRBV7-6 and TRBJ2-2, with 7 bases that match TRBD1. The CDR3 covers 15 residues. Germline CDR1 reads SGHVS; CDR2 reads FNYEAQ. Trimming cost V 5 bases and J 0 bases; bases outside gene matches: 3. CDR3 loop: CASSQGGSNTGELFF. CDR3 DNA: TGTGCCAGCAGCCAAGGGGGCTCGAACACCGGGGAGCTGTTTTTT.

This clonotype was counted many times. The chain employs TRBV5-6 and TRBJ2-3; 7 bases are shared with TRBD1. V shed 0 bases and J 2 bases; nucleotides not matched to a gene: 6. The CDR3 sequence is 16 residues long. Germline lookup yields CDR1 SGHDT and CDR2 YYEEEE. CDR3 sequence (DNA): TGTGCCAGCAGCTTGGCCGAGGGGGCGACCACAGATACGCAGTATTTT. This translates into CASSLAEGATTDTQYF.

This clonotype has just a few counts. The V gene is TRBV5-1, the J gene TRBJ2-7; 10 positions match TRBD1. The CDR3 extends over 13 amino acids. From germline, CDR1 is SGHRS and CDR2 YFSETQ. With V trimmed by 4 bases and J by 6 bases, 4 bases remained unmatched. The CDR3 DNA sequence: TGCGCCAGCAGCGCCGGACAGGGGGTCGAGCAGTACTTC. This sequence encodes CASSAGQGVEQYF. Variable domain in full (rest from reference TRBV5-1 and TRBJ2-7): KAGVTQTPRYLIKTRGQQVTLSCSPISGHRSVSWYQQTPGQGLQFLFEYFSETQRNKGNFPGRFSGRQFSNSRSEMNVSTLELGDSALYLCASSAGQGVEQYFGPGTRLTVT.

This clonotype was seen at least ten times. The rearrangement uses TRBV20-1 and TRBJ2-3, with 10 bases identical to TRBD2. Germline trimming cut 3 bases from V and 4 bases from J; bases unmatched to any gene: 7. Germline V gene lookup returns CDR1 DFQATT and CDR2 SNEGSKA (reference sequence). This CDR3 is built from 15 residues. CDR3 sequence reads: CSASPSSGGADTQYF. In DNA form, the CDR3 reads TGCAGTGCTAGCCCCTCTAGCGGGGGCGCAGATACGCAGTATTTT.

J is TRBJ1-5 and V is TRBV7-2; tentative D call: TRBD1 (6 bases). V lost 5 bases to trimming and J lost 0 bases, with 14 bases between them. The germline V gene encodes CDR1 SGHTA and CDR2 FQGNSA. This CDR3 has 16 amino acids. The CDR3 bases are TGTGCCAGCAGCGGACAGCCAGGCTATAGCAATCAGCCCCAGCATTTT. Its protein is CASSGQPGYSNQPQHF.

By share, this clonotype ranks as medium-sized (0.01 to 0.1%). The chain joins TRBV5-1 to TRBJ2-2; D ambiguous. CDR1 SGHRS and CDR2 YFSETQ come from the germline V gene. This CDR3 is built from 14 residues. Trimming took off 6 bases at V and 0 bases at J, with 9 bases between the two ends. The CDR3 DNA follows: TGCGCCAGCATGGTGGCGACGAACACCGGGGAGCTGTTTTTT. This sequence encodes CASMVATNTGELFF. Drawing the rest from reference TRBV5-1 and TRBJ2-2, the complete variable domain is KAGVTQTPRYLIKTRGQQVTLSCSPISGHRSVSWYQQTPGQGLQFLFEYFSETQRNKGNFPGRFSGRQFSNSRSEMNVSTLELGDSALYLCASMVATNTGELFFGEGSRLTVL.

The J gene is TRBJ1-1, the V gene TRBV2; TRBD1 might be the D (5 bases). The V and J ends lost 7 bases and 3 bases respectively, with 12 bases between them. In germline, CDR1 is SNHLY, CDR2 FYNNEI. The CDR3 sequence is 13 residues long. The CDR3 DNA sequence: TGTGCCAGCACAAAGGACACTTACACTGAAGCTTTCTTT. It yields the protein CASTKDTYTEAFF.

This clonotype was counted many times. This chain connects TRBV20-1 to TRBJ1-5; D gene uncertain. Between the trimmed V and J ends, which lost 5 bases and 4 bases, there was a span of 9 bases. Germline lookup yields CDR1 DFQATT and CDR2 SNEGSKA (reference sequence). This CDR3 has 12 amino acids. DNA for the CDR3: TGCAGTGCTCGAGCCCTAAATCAGCCCCAGCATTTT. This sequence encodes CSARALNQPQHF.

In this sample, this clonotype turned up a few times. The J gene is TRBJ1-2, the V gene TRBV20-1; perhaps TRBD1 as D (5 bases). CDR3 length: 13 amino acids. Per germline, CDR1 DFQATT and CDR2 SNEGSKA (reference sequence). Between the trimmed V and J ends, which lost 2 bases and 6 bases, there was a span of 13 bases. The CDR3 is CSARPGSGHGYTF. For the CDR3, the DNA is TGCAGTGCTAGACCCGGCTCGGGGCATGGCTACACCTTC.

This clonotype has at least ten counts. The chain is built from TRBV7-2 and TRBJ2-4; D may be TRBD2 (6 bases). The V gene lost 3 bases and the J gene lost 7 bases, with 10 bases spanning the gap. The CDR3 runs 13 residues. Looked up from germline, CDR1 is SGHTA and CDR2 is FQGNSA. The CDR3 DNA reads as TGTGCCAGCAGCTTCGGGGGATCGAACATTCAGTACTTC. Its translation: CASSFGGSNIQYF.

The rearrangement uses TRBV12-3 or TRBV12-4 and TRBJ1-2, with D hard to call. V lost 3 bases to trimming and J lost 4 bases, with 9 bases between them. This CDR3 is built from 13 residues. The CDR3 spells CASSLRDPYGYTF. The CDR3 coding sequence is TGTGCCAGCAGTTTGAGGGATCCCTATGGCTACACCTTC.

The rearrangement joins TRBV19 to TRBJ2-5, with unresolved D. The ends were cut back, 6 bases at V and 3 bases at J, with 8 bases in the middle. CDR3 size: 12 residues. From germline, CDR1 is LNHDA and CDR2 SQIVND (reference sequence). The CDR3 protein is CASRKGEETQYF. As DNA, the CDR3 is TGTGCCAGTAGAAAAGGTGAAGAGACCCAGTACTTC.

This clonotype came up many times. This chain links TRBV5-1 with TRBJ2-6; unclear D gene. The CDR3 is 15 residues long. Per germline, CDR1 SGHRS and CDR2 YFSETQ. V lost 1 base to trimming and J lost 3 bases, with 8 bases between them. The CDR3 loop is CASSLMSLGANVLTF. As DNA, the CDR3 is TGCGCCAGCAGCTTGATGTCTCTTGGGGCCAACGTCCTGACTTTC.

On this clonotype itself: A much more abundant neighbour one base away suggests this may be a read error. V is TRBV5-1 and J is TRBJ2-2; 8 nucleotides align to TRBD1. The CDR3 length is 14 residues. The germline V gene has CDR1 SGHRS and CDR2 YFSETQ. The CDR3: CASRLDREAGELFF. CDR3 nucleotide sequence: TGCGCCAGCAGATTGGACAGGGAGGCCGGGGAGCTGTTTTTT. Variable domain in full (rest from reference TRBV5-1 and TRBJ2-2): KAGVTQTPRYLIKTRGQQVTLSCSPISGHRSVSWYQQTPGQGLQFLFEYFSETQRNKGNFPGRFSGRQFSNSRSEMNVSTLELGDSALYLCASRLDREAGELFFGEGSRLTVL.

About this clonotype itself: Being one base from a much bigger clone, this may be a read error. The chain carries TRBV12-3 or TRBV12-4 and TRBJ2-3; possibly TRBD2 for D (7 bases). The V and J ends lost 5 bases and 10 bases respectively, with 19 bases between them. The CDR3 length is 14 residues. The CDR3 region is CASSAPRGGGAQYF. The CDR3 bases are TGTGCCAGCAGTGCCCCTCGCGGGGGCGGAGCGCAGTATTTT.

In its sample, this clonotype was seen many times. The chain joins TRBV2 to TRBJ2-3; weak D call: TRBD1 (6 bases). Germline loops: CDR1 SNHLY, CDR2 FYNNEI. The CDR3 has 15 amino acids. Deletions cut 6 bases from V and 5 bases from J, with 18 bases between. CDR3 in amino acids: CASRRQDPLVDTQYF. CDR3 coding DNA: TGTGCCAGCAGACGACAGGACCCTCTGGTAGATACGCAGTATTTT. Complete variable domain (other parts from reference TRBV2 and TRBJ2-3): EPEVTQTPSHQVTQMGQEVILRCVPISNHLYFYWYRQILGQKVEFLVSFYNNEISEKSEIFDDQFSVERPDGSNFTLKIRSTKLEDSAMYFCASRRQDPLVDTQYFGPGTRLTVL.

In this sample, this clonotype turned up many times. A much larger clone sits a single nucleotide away, making a read error possible. This chain joins TRBV6-5 and TRBJ2-3; a weak D match, TRBD2 (7 bases). Germline lookup yields CDR1 MNHEY and CDR2 SVGAGI. The CDR3 runs to 14 residues. V gave up 2 bases and J gave up 4 bases, with 10 bases separating them. The CDR3 is CASSYGGAADTQYF. CDR3 in DNA: TGTGCCAGCAGTTACGGGGGGGCCGCAGATACGCAGTATTTT.

The rearrangement joins TRBV15 to TRBJ2-7; 7 bases match TRBD1. The germline V gene encodes CDR1 LNHNV and CDR2 YYDKDF (reference sequence). Trimming cost V 4 bases and J 4 bases; bases outside gene matches: 7. This CDR3 is 14 amino acids long. The chain's CDR3 is CATSTGTELYEQYF. CDR3 bases: TGTGCCACCAGCACCGGGACAGAGCTATACGAGCAGTACTTC.

This clonotype was counted ten times or more. The chain carries TRBV7-2 and TRBJ2-3; 11 bases map to TRBD2. CDR3 length equals 18 residues. Germline V gene sequence: CDR1 SGHTA, CDR2 FQGNSA. Trimming at V came to 5 bases and at J to 4 bases, leaving 14 bases not matched to a gene. CDR3 region: CASSGQTSGVFRPDTQYF. CDR3 in DNA: TGTGCCAGCAGCGGGCAGACTAGCGGGGTCTTTAGGCCAGATACGCAGTATTTT.

This clonotype was found a few times. This chain connects TRBV20-1 to TRBJ2-3; maybe TRBD1 (6 bases). Trimming took 4 bases from V and 0 from J, leaving 11 bases between them. This CDR3 region has 14 residues. Germline loops: CDR1 DFQATT, CDR2 SNEGSKA (reference sequence). CDR3 sequence: CSAKRQVSTDTQYF. As DNA, the CDR3 is TGCAGTGCTAAGAGACAGGTTAGCACAGATACGCAGTATTTT.